The sequence of this T cell receptor (beta chain) was determined in a study of T cell responses to AZD1222 COVID-19 vaccine. Generated by immunoSEQ multiplex PCR, the TCRdb table keeps only in-frame clones and is missing some. This table holds approximately 120,000 clones, approximately 85% found once. The germline V and J ends were trimmed by 6 bases and 8 bases, with 13 bases remaining between them. The length of the CDR3 is 13 residues. CDR1 is LGHDT and CDR2 is YNNKEL in the germline V gene (reference sequence). The sequences come from peripheral blood, collected 28 days after the second AZD1222 dose. The V call is TRBV3-1 (or the pseudogene TRBV3-2), the J call TRBJ1-4; maybe TRBD1 (6 bases). The sequence was collected from an adult who received the AZD1222 COVID-19 vaccine. The CDR3: CASRSTGREKLFF. The CDR3 region has the DNA TGTGCCAGCAGGTCAACAGGGAGAGAAAAACTGTTTTTT.